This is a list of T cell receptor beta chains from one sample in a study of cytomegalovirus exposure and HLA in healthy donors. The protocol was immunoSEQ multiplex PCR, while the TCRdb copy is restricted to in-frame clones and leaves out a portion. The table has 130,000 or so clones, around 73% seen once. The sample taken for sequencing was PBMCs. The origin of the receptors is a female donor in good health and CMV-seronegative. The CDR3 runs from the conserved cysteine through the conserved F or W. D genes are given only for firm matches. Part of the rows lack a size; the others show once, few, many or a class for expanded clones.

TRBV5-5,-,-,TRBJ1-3,TGTGCCAGCAGCTTGGGGCCCCCGGGACAATTCTCTGGAAACACCATATATTTT,CASSLGPPGQFSGNTIYF
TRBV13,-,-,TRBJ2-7,TGTGCCAGCAGCTTACCTGGCAGGGGCACGAACGAGCAGTACTTC,CASSLPGRGTNEQYF
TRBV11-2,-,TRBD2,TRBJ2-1,TGTGCCAGCAGCCGAACTAGCGGGGGGCCATTATTCTACAATGAGCAGTTCTTC,CASSRTSGGPLFYNEQFF
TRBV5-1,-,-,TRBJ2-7,TGCGCCAGCAGCAGGGGGGGGAGTAACGAGCAGTACTTC,CASSRGGSNEQYF
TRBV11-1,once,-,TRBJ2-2,TGTGCCAGCAGGATAACCCCCGCGGGGGCCCTCGGCGGGGAGCTGTTTTTT,CASRITPAGALGGELFF
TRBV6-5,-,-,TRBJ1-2,TGTGCCAGCAGTTACTCAGCGGAGGCAAGTGGCTACACCTTC,CASSYSAEASGYTF
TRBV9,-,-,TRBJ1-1,TGTGCCAGCAGCGTAGTCCCCCGGGGTTACACTGAAGCTTTCTTT,CASSVVPRGYTEAFF
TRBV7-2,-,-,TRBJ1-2,TGTGCCAGCAGCTTAGTCAGAAACTATGGCTACACCTTC,CASSLVRNYGYTF
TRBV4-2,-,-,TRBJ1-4,TGTGCCAGCAGCGCCCTAACCGGGACACCAAATGAAAAACTGTTTTTT,CASSALTGTPNEKLFF
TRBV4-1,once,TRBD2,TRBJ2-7,TGCGCCAGCAGCCAAGATACGGGGAGGGCTACCTACGAGCAGTACTTC,CASSQDTGRATYEQYF
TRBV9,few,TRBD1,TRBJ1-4,TGTGCCAGCAGCCCCGAGACAGGGCTTGGCGAAAAACTGTTTTTT,CASSPETGLGEKLFF
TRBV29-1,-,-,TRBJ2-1,TGCAGCGTTGCGGCAGGCCCCTACAATGAGCAGTTCTTC,CSVAAGPYNEQFF
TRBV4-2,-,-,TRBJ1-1,TGTGCCAGCAGCCAAGACAGGTCTGAAGCTTTCTTT,CASSQDRSEAFF
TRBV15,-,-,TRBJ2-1,TGTGCCACCAGCAGAGATCTACCAGGACAGAGACCTAACAATGAGCAGTTCTTC,CATSRDLPGQRPNNEQFF
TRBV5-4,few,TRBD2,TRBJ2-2,TGTGCCAGCAGCTTGGGAATTGGCGGGGGGACGAACACCGGGGAGCTGTTTTTT,CASSLGIGGGTNTGELFF
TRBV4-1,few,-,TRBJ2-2,TGCGCCAGCAGCCAAGGGGAGAGAATCGCGAACACCGGGGAGCTGTTTTTT,CASSQGERIANTGELFF
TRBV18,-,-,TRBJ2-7,TGTGCCAGCTCACCACCGGGCAGACCCACCTACGAGCAGTACTTC,CASSPPGRPTYEQYF
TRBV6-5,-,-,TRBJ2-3,TGTGCCAGCAGTTACAATCCTCCGACAGATACGCAGTATTTT,CASSYNPPTDTQYF
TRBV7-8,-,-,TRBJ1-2,TGTGCCAGCAGCTTAGGTCGACTCAACCCTCGTGGCTACACCTTC,CASSLGRLNPRGYTF
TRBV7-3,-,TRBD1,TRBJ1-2,TGTGCCAGCAGTACCGGGACAGGGTGCGGCTACACCTTC,CASSTGTGCGYTF
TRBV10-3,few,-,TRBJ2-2,TGTGCCATCAGTGAGAGGGGGACGAACACCGGGGAGCTGTTTTTT,CAISERGTNTGELFF
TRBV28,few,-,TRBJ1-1,TGTGCCAGCAGGGGGGGATGGGCTTTCTTT,CASRGGWAFF
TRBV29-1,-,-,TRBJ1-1,TGCAGCGTTCCATCCGAGGCCTTTAACGGTGAAGCTTTCTTT,CSVPSEAFNGEAFF
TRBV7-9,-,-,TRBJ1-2,TGTGCCAGCAGCTTGACGGGGAAAGATGGCTACACCTTC,CASSLTGKDGYTF
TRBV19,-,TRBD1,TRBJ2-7,TGTGCCAGTAGTAGAGCAGGACAGGGCGGGTACGAGCAGTACTTC,CASSRAGQGGYEQYF
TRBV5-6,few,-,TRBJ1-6,TGTGCCAGCTATCTGCGAGATTCACCCCTCCACTTT,CASYLRDSPLHF
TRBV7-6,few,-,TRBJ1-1,TGTGCCAGCAGCTTAGGAAGGGACGGGAGGGCCACTGAAGCTTTCTTT,CASSLGRDGRATEAFF
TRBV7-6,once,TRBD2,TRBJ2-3,TGTGCCAGCAGCTTACAGCGGGGGGGCAAAGATACGCAGTATTTT,CASSLQRGGKDTQYF
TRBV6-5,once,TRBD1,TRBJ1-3,TGTGCCAGCAGGGACAGGGGAACTGGAAACACCATATATTTT,CASRDRGTGNTIYF
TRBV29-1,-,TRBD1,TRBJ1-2,TGCAGCGTTGATGTTACCGGGACAGGGAATGGCTACACCTTC,CSVDVTGTGNGYTF
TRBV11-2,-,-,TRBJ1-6,TGTGCCAGCAGCTTAGAACAGGGAGTAGTGTCACCCCTCCACTTT,CASSLEQGVVSPLHF
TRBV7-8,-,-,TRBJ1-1,TGTGCCAGCAACCAACAATCCACTGAAGCTTTCTTT,CASNQQSTEAFF
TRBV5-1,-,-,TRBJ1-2,TGCGCCAGCAGCTTAACAGGGACCTCTAACTATGGCTACACCTTC,CASSLTGTSNYGYTF
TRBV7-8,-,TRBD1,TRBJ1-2,TGTGCCAGCAGCTTAGAGAGGACAGGGGATGGCTACACCTTC,CASSLERTGDGYTF
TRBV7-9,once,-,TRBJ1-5,TGTGCCAGCAGCCCGACTCTGGACAGACAGCCCCAGCATTTT,CASSPTLDRQPQHF
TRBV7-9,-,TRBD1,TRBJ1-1,TGTGCCAGCAGCCCGACCCGGGACAGGGGCCGGATGAACACTGAAGCTTTCTTT,CASSPTRDRGRMNTEAFF
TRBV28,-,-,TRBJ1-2,TGTGCCAGCAGTTTACGGGACTATGGCTACACCTTC,CASSLRDYGYTF
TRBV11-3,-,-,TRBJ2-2,TGTGCCAGCAGCTTATTTACCGGGGATGACACCGGGGAGCTGTTTTTT,CASSLFTGDDTGELFF
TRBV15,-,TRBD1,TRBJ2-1,TGTGCCACCAGCAGAGATAGGGGGCGCGGGTACAATGAGCAGTTCTTC,CATSRDRGRGYNEQFF
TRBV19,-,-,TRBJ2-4,TGTGCCAGTAGTGCCAGATCGAACATTCAGTACTTC,CASSARSNIQYF
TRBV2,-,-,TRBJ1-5,TGTGCCAGCAGTGAATCAAGCCGACAGGGCAATCAGCCCCAGCATTTT,CASSESSRQGNQPQHF
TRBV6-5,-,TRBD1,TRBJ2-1,TGTGCCAGCAGTTACTTCCGACAGGGGGGCAATGAGCAGTTCTTC,CASSYFRQGGNEQFF
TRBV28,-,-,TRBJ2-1,TGTGCCAGCAGTTCGAAACTGAGCTCCTACAATGAGCAGTTCTTC,CASSSKLSSYNEQFF
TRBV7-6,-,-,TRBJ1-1,TGTGCCAGCAGCCAGAGCCAGGGTAGGAATACTGAAGCTTTCTTT,CASSQSQGRNTEAFF
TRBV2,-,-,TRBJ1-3,TGTGCCAGCGATCATGGGGACTCTAATAACTCTGGAAACACCATATATTTT,CASDHGDSNNSGNTIYF
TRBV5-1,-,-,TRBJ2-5,TGCGCCAGCTCCCTATCAGCGCACCAAGAGACCCAGTACTTC,CASSLSAHQETQYF
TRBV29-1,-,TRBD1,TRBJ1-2,TGCAGCGTTGACACAGGGGGGGGCTACACCTTC,CSVDTGGGYTF